A selection of T cell receptor beta chains follows, all from one sample in a study of siplizumab effects on memory and regulatory T cells. Sequencing was performed with immunoSEQ multiplex PCR; in TCRdb, only in-frame clones are kept and a portion is missing. The sample holds some 100,000 clones, about 94% seen once. The source material was non-Treg CD4+ T cells sorted from blood. These receptors were collected from a human donor in good health. CDR3s include the opening cysteine and the closing phenylalanine or tryptophan. The order of the fields is V gene, CDR3 protein.

TRBV4-1 CASSHPVAGSQYF
TRBV29-1 CSVEDPPSGTLMNTGELFF
TRBV6-1 CASRRGVIGEQYF
TRBV5-1 CASSLVAGMGQPQHF
TRBV27 CASSGLAEPYEQYF
TRBV20-1 CSALDGASQHF
TRBV6-1 CASSERVNTEAFF
TRBV5-1 CASTWTSGSIGELFF
TRBV28 CASSSHGANYEQYF
TRBV6-1 CASSEPRKIDYEQYF
TRBV2 CASSGTGQRGLYGYTF
TRBV6-1 CASSEAHDRGNTGELFF
TRBV19 CASSLQRVTYNEQFF
TRBV10-1 CASSSGGAPGTQYF
TRBV7-3 CASSPGTVAGELFF
TRBV7-2 CASSLRLAGSTDTQYF
TRBV6-5 CASSYSSIQETQYF
TRBV5-1 CASSLNLQSYEQYF
TRBV5-6 CASSPEGISYEQYF
TRBV18 CASSPLETGLSEQYF
TRBV19 CASGAGYQETQYF
TRBV21-1 CASSKQSGGHCGPGTNYGYTF
TRBV15 CATSRDLAGTSSAGGYTF
TRBV19 CASSIPTGLGETQYF
TRBV19 CASSLGRLSNEQFF
TRBV9 CASSVGPGRNNQPQHF
TRBV30 CAWSVNLGDGNQPQHF
TRBV11-2 CASSLTGYEQYF
TRBV5-1 CASRWDGNTEAFF
TRBV5-6 CASSLDRGETQYF